One sample yielded the 6 T cell receptor beta chains listed below, sequenced in a study of blood T cells in healthy people across ages. Alongside a J-beta primer mix, a sample-barcoded 5' primer served in a second PCR lasting roughly 6 to 12 cycles. TCRdb analysed the 5' RACE reads with MiXCR anew, one entry per CDR3 protein. The data contain more than 700,000 distinct CDR3 sequences, roughly 46% of them singletons. The sequenced sample was blood. These receptor sequences come from a man of 80 years or more in good health.

In regard to this clonotype: The junction differs from germline at one of its ends, possibly a read error. The V call is TRBV5-1, the J call TRBJ2-6; D is perhaps TRBD1 (5 bases). The CDR3 totals 15 residues. Germline V CDR1 and CDR2: SGHRS, YFSETQ. The CDR3 loop is CASSLVQSGASVLTF. CDR3 sequence (DNA): TGCGCCAGCAGCTTGGTTCAGTCTGGGGCCAGCGTCCTGACTTTC. The complete variable domain, with remaining parts taken from reference TRBV5-1 and TRBJ2-6, reads KAGVTQTPRYLIKTRGQQVTLSCSPISGHRSVSWYQQTPGQGLQFLFEYFSETQRNKGNFPGRFSGRQFSNSRSEMNVSTLELGDSALYLCASSLVQSGASVLTFGAGSRLTVL.

The chain links TRBV28 to TRBJ1-1; TRBD1 might be the D (6 bases). This CDR3 contains 12 residues. CDR1 and CDR2 from the germline V gene are MDHEN and SYDVKM. V lost 10 bases and J lost 3, with 12 bases in between. The CDR3 DNA reads as TGTGCCACTGGAACAGGGTACACTGAAGCTTTCTTT. It specifies CATGTGYTEAFF.

The table lists this clonotype with a few counts. The genes are TRBV6-2 or TRBV6-3 and TRBJ1-5; TRBD1 agrees at 7 bases. Per the germline V gene, CDR1 is MNHEY and CDR2 is SVGEGT. The CDR3 covers 15 residues. With 5 bases clipped from V and 2 bases from J, the junction kept 6 bases outside the gene matches. DNA of the CDR3: TGTGCCAGCAGTCAGGGGGGTCGGGGCAATCAGCCCCAGCATTTT. This gives the protein CASSQGGRGNQPQHF.

The chain recombines TRBV7-8 with TRBJ1-4; weak D call: TRBD1 (6 bases). CDR1 is SGHVS and CDR2 is FQNEAQ in the germline V gene. This CDR3 is built from 15 residues. V was shortened by 8 bases and J by 4 bases, with 17 bases between the two germline ends. CDR3 nucleotides: TGTGCCAGCGCTAAGACAGGAGGCATTAATGAAAAACTGTTTTTT. Encoded protein: CASAKTGGINEKLFF.

The chain joins TRBV5-1 to TRBJ2-2, with 10 bases aligning to TRBD2. The CDR3 runs to 14 residues. J gave up 9 bases and V 1 base, and 3 bases lay outside the gene matches. Germline V gene sequence: CDR1 SGHRS, CDR2 YFSETQ. The chain's CDR3 is CASSLTSGDRELFF. CDR3 DNA sequence: TGCGCCAGCAGCTTGACTAGCGGGGACCGGGAGCTGTTTTTT. The full variable domain, completed using reference TRBV5-1 and TRBJ2-2, is KAGVTQTPRYLIKTRGQQVTLSCSPISGHRSVSWYQQTPGQGLQFLFEYFSETQRNKGNFPGRFSGRQFSNSRSEMNVSTLELGDSALYLCASSLTSGDRELFFGEGSRLTVL.

The rearrangement links TRBV5-1 to TRBJ2-1, with D perhaps assigned TRBD1 or TRBD2 (5 bases each). Per the germline V gene, CDR1 is SGHRS and CDR2 is YFSETQ. The CDR3 has 15 amino acids. V was shortened by 6 bases and J by 6 bases, with 19 bases between the two germline ends. Here the CDR3 DNA reads TGCGCCAGCAACTTTGGACGGGGCTGGAGCAATGAGCAGTTCTTC. Protein: CASNFGRGWSNEQFF.